This is a list of T cell receptor beta chains from one sample in a study of blood T cell repertoires in COVID-19. Sequenced by immunoSEQ multiplex PCR; TCRdb stores in-frame clones only, minus some. Of approximately 450,000 clones listed, approximately 90% were seen once; the top ten hold 1% to 1.3%. The sample taken for sequencing was PBMCs or T cells enriched from blood (not recorded which). The receptors were gathered from a man younger than 45 who had recovered from COVID-19. Both conserved end residues are part of each CDR3. The D gene is left open where the match is weak. Only part of the rows carry a size: once, few, many, or a class if the clone is expanded.

size,V,J,D,DNA,CDR3
-,TRBV27,TRBJ1-6,-,TGTGCCAGCAGACAGGATAGCTCCTATAATTCACCCCTCCACTTT,CASRQDSSYNSPLHF
-,TRBV10-3,TRBJ2-7,-,TGTGCCATCAGTGAGTCGGGAGGAAAGTACTTC,CAISESGGKYF
-,TRBV30,TRBJ2-3,-,TGTGCCTGGAATGTAGGGAGGGATACGCAGTATTTT,CAWNVGRDTQYF
once,TRBV20-1,TRBJ1-2,TRBD1,TGCAGTGCAAGACAGGGCTATGGCTACACCTTC,CSARQGYGYTF
-,TRBV28,TRBJ2-3,-,TGTGCCAGCTCCGAGTCCACAGATACGCAGTATTTT,CASSESTDTQYF
-,TRBV11-2,TRBJ1-5,TRBD1,TGTGCCAGCAGCTTAGGACAGGGCGGCAATCAGCCCCAGCATTTT,CASSLGQGGNQPQHF
-,TRBV3-1/TRBV3-2,TRBJ2-7,-,TGTGCCAGCAGTCCCTTTGACGGGAAAGGCGAGCAGTACTTC,CASSPFDGKGEQYF
few,TRBV19,TRBJ2-7,TRBD1,TGTGCCAGTAGTCCAGACAGGGGTCGAGAGCAGTACTTC,CASSPDRGREQYF
-,TRBV28,TRBJ2-1,-,TGTGCCAGCAGTTTCGGCAGGGGCTTTCTTATCGACAATGAGCAGTTCTTC,CASSFGRGFLIDNEQFF
-,TRBV5-1,TRBJ1-1,-,TGCGCCAGCAGCTTGGATCCGCAGGGAACCACTGAAGCTTTCTTT,CASSLDPQGTTEAFF
-,TRBV6-4,TRBJ2-2,TRBD2,TGTGCCAGCAGTGGGGGACTAGCGGAGCCCGGGGAGCTGTTTTTT,CASSGGLAEPGELFF
-,TRBV5-5,TRBJ2-1,-,TGTGCCAGCAGCGCGGGACCCAACGGGAATGAGCAGTTCTTC,CASSAGPNGNEQFF
-,TRBV6-5,TRBJ1-3,TRBD1,TGTGCCAGCAGTTACTCGACAGGGGGCAGAAACACCATATATTTT,CASSYSTGGRNTIYF
-,TRBV7-9,TRBJ1-3,TRBD1,TGTGCCAGCAGTCACGGACAGGGTGGAAACACCATATATTTT,CASSHGQGGNTIYF
-,TRBV10-2,TRBJ2-7,TRBD1,TGCGCCAGCAGTGTTTTCATAGGGACAGGGGACTACGAGCAGTACTTC,CASSVFIGTGDYEQYF
-,TRBV3-1/TRBV3-2,TRBJ2-5,TRBD2,TGTGCCAGCAGCCAAGTAGTAGCGGGAGGATCCTACCAAGAGACCCAGTACTTC,CASSQVVAGGSYQETQYF
-,TRBV18,TRBJ1-5,-,TGTGCCAGCTCACCACCGGGGGGGAATCAGCCCCAGCATTTT,CASSPPGGNQPQHF
-,TRBV30,TRBJ2-7,-,TGTGCCTGGAGAGTGCAGGGGACCTACGAGCAGTACTTC,CAWRVQGTYEQYF
-,TRBV12-3/TRBV12-4,TRBJ1-1,-,TGTGCCAGCAGTTTGTACAGGGACACTGAAGCTTTCTTT,CASSLYRDTEAFF
-,TRBV25-1,TRBJ2-7,-,TGTGCCAGCAGTGAGGAGGAGCCGGTTAGCGGAGTCTCCTACGAGCAGTACTTC,CASSEEEPVSGVSYEQYF
once,TRBV28,TRBJ2-7,TRBD1,TGTGCCAGCAGAGTAACAGGGGGATACGAGCAGTACTTC,CASRVTGGYEQYF
-,TRBV6-5,TRBJ1-1,-,TGTGCCAGCAGGAGGACAGCCATGAACACTGAAGCTTTCTTT,CASRRTAMNTEAFF
once,TRBV7-6,TRBJ1-6,-,TGTGCCAGCAGCTTAGCCCTTAATTCACCCCTCCACTTT,CASSLALNSPLHF
-,TRBV10-3,TRBJ2-1,-,TGTGCCATCAGTGCGGGTACAAGAAACAATGAGCAGTTCTTC,CAISAGTRNNEQFF
-,TRBV11-3,TRBJ1-2,TRBD1,TGTGCCAGCAGCTTACAACAGGGGGCGGGTAACTATGGCTACACCTTC,CASSLQQGAGNYGYTF
-,TRBV9,TRBJ2-3,-,TGTGCCAGCAGCGTAGCAGAGTCAGGGAGCACAGATACGCAGTATTTT,CASSVAESGSTDTQYF
-,TRBV5-6,TRBJ1-1,-,TGTGCCAGCAGCTTCAGTACTGAAGCTTTCTTT,CASSFSTEAFF
-,TRBV12-3/TRBV12-4,TRBJ2-2,-,TGTGCCAGCAGTATCCTCACCGGGGAGCTGTTTTTT,CASSILTGELFF
-,TRBV5-6,TRBJ1-1,TRBD1,TGTGCCAGCACTACAGGGGGCCGGAACACTGAAGCTTTCTTT,CASTTGGRNTEAFF